These T cell receptor beta chains were read from a single sample in a study of control samples from healthy donors and cancer patients. Generated by immunoSEQ multiplex PCR, the TCRdb table keeps only in-frame clones and is missing some. The sample has some 90,000 clones; roughly 89% are singletons. Source material: blood. Receptors originate from a woman in her sixties or seventies in good health. Both conserved end residues are trimmed from each CDR3. Each record gives: V gene, clone size, J gene, CDR3 protein. Size is omitted from some rows. Given values are once, few, many or a class for expanded clones.

v_call: TRBV7-9; clone_size: .; j_call: TRBJ2-3; cdr3_aa: ASSLGISTDTQY
v_call: TRBV10-3; clone_size: .; j_call: TRBJ1-1; cdr3_aa: AISWTAADMNTEAF
v_call: TRBV18; clone_size: once; j_call: TRBJ2-7; cdr3_aa: ASCLGSSYEQY
v_call: TRBV13; clone_size: once; j_call: TRBJ2-1; cdr3_aa: ASSTEGWGKQF
v_call: TRBV28; clone_size: .; j_call: TRBJ2-5; cdr3_aa: ASSPWGGEETQY
v_call: TRBV25-1; clone_size: .; j_call: TRBJ2-5; cdr3_aa: ASSSQVGYQETQY
v_call: TRBV9; clone_size: .; j_call: TRBJ1-1; cdr3_aa: ASSPSRGRGPEAF
v_call: TRBV5-1; clone_size: .; j_call: TRBJ1-2; cdr3_aa: ASRAENYGYT
v_call: TRBV24-1; clone_size: .; j_call: TRBJ2-3; cdr3_aa: ATSDPGQGRDTQY
v_call: TRBV7-2; clone_size: .; j_call: TRBJ2-3; cdr3_aa: ASSAILAGGPGSTDTQY
v_call: TRBV3-1/TRBV3-2; clone_size: .; j_call: TRBJ2-7; cdr3_aa: ASSSGGPRRAYEQY
v_call: TRBV7-9; clone_size: .; j_call: TRBJ2-7; cdr3_aa: ASSLAGQGTYEQY
v_call: TRBV6-6; clone_size: .; j_call: TRBJ1-3; cdr3_aa: ASSYSPGPGNTIY
v_call: TRBV27; clone_size: .; j_call: TRBJ1-5; cdr3_aa: ASSPAEGPQH
v_call: TRBV15; clone_size: .; j_call: TRBJ1-3; cdr3_aa: ATSRDWTGAGNTIY
v_call: TRBV10-2; clone_size: .; j_call: TRBJ2-5; cdr3_aa: ASSESTALALTETQY
v_call: TRBV18; clone_size: once; j_call: TRBJ2-7; cdr3_aa: ASSPGNYEQY
v_call: TRBV5-4; clone_size: .; j_call: TRBJ2-1; cdr3_aa: ASSLGGTLYNEQF
v_call: TRBV15; clone_size: once; j_call: TRBJ1-1; cdr3_aa: ATSREEGGPEAEAF
v_call: TRBV5-1; clone_size: .; j_call: TRBJ1-1; cdr3_aa: ASSLPVSGAGGEAF
v_call: TRBV6-5; clone_size: .; j_call: TRBJ1-5; cdr3_aa: ASRGSTGSDQPQH
v_call: TRBV5-1; clone_size: once; j_call: TRBJ2-7; cdr3_aa: ASSLLAGMYYEQY
v_call: TRBV10-2; clone_size: .; j_call: TRBJ2-7; cdr3_aa: ASSISGRPHEQY
v_call: TRBV3-1/TRBV3-2; clone_size: .; j_call: TRBJ2-3; cdr3_aa: ASSQDSGRARY
v_call: TRBV14; clone_size: .; j_call: TRBJ2-5; cdr3_aa: ASSRTSGTQY
v_call: TRBV6-6; clone_size: .; j_call: TRBJ2-5; cdr3_aa: ASSQGQETQY
v_call: TRBV28; clone_size: .; j_call: TRBJ1-1; cdr3_aa: ASSLGEAF
v_call: TRBV5-1; clone_size: .; j_call: TRBJ2-3; cdr3_aa: ASSLGDYPQNTQY
v_call: TRBV4-3; clone_size: .; j_call: TRBJ1-1; cdr3_aa: ASSHFGKNTEAF
v_call: TRBV18; clone_size: few; j_call: TRBJ1-5; cdr3_aa: ASSQQGRADLKPQH
v_call: TRBV30; clone_size: once; j_call: TRBJ2-3; cdr3_aa: AWSHSGGTDTQY
v_call: TRBV11-2; clone_size: .; j_call: TRBJ1-2; cdr3_aa: ASSWDSAGYT
v_call: TRBV2; clone_size: .; j_call: TRBJ1-5; cdr3_aa: ASSEAASRQPQH
v_call: TRBV27; clone_size: .; j_call: TRBJ2-5; cdr3_aa: ASSSLDRVLGETQY
v_call: TRBV11-3; clone_size: .; j_call: TRBJ1-3; cdr3_aa: ASSLTGTGNTIY
v_call: TRBV11-2; clone_size: once; j_call: TRBJ1-4; cdr3_aa: ASSSRPYNEKLF
v_call: TRBV3-1/TRBV3-2; clone_size: few; j_call: TRBJ2-7; cdr3_aa: ASSQEHISYEQY
v_call: TRBV5-1; clone_size: .; j_call: TRBJ2-7; cdr3_aa: ASSFGSGGGREQY
v_call: TRBV5-4; clone_size: once; j_call: TRBJ2-3; cdr3_aa: ASSLGLAGGPDTQY
v_call: TRBV5-1; clone_size: few; j_call: TRBJ2-5; cdr3_aa: ASSYLAGGPGETQY
v_call: TRBV7-3; clone_size: once; j_call: TRBJ2-5; cdr3_aa: ASSLSGLRIQETQY
v_call: TRBV4-2; clone_size: .; j_call: TRBJ2-1; cdr3_aa: ASSQDISVTTPYNEQF
v_call: TRBV19; clone_size: .; j_call: TRBJ1-5; cdr3_aa: ASTITFAGAGTPQH
v_call: TRBV27; clone_size: .; j_call: TRBJ2-2; cdr3_aa: ASSLITGELF
v_call: TRBV5-5; clone_size: few; j_call: TRBJ2-3; cdr3_aa: ASSPGLAGSTDTQY
v_call: TRBV5-1; clone_size: .; j_call: TRBJ2-1; cdr3_aa: ASSEGTGTYNEQF
v_call: TRBV19; clone_size: few; j_call: TRBJ1-4; cdr3_aa: ASSRRGEKLF
v_call: TRBV28; clone_size: once; j_call: TRBJ2-5; cdr3_aa: ASSLGGQETQY
v_call: TRBV5-4; clone_size: once; j_call: TRBJ2-5; cdr3_aa: ASSLGTEQETQY
v_call: TRBV7-8; clone_size: .; j_call: TRBJ1-5; cdr3_aa: ASSLRGGGQPQH
v_call: TRBV2; clone_size: once; j_call: TRBJ2-4; cdr3_aa: ASTRTGHTN
v_call: TRBV4-3; clone_size: .; j_call: TRBJ1-4; cdr3_aa: ASSQDLFRAEREEKLF
v_call: TRBV28; clone_size: .; j_call: TRBJ1-2; cdr3_aa: ASSLWAVQWGYT
v_call: TRBV9; clone_size: .; j_call: TRBJ1-2; cdr3_aa: ASSQTNYGYT
v_call: TRBV30; clone_size: .; j_call: TRBJ1-1; cdr3_aa: AWSVTGGSEAF
v_call: TRBV28; clone_size: .; j_call: TRBJ1-5; cdr3_aa: ASSILGGNQPQH
v_call: TRBV18; clone_size: .; j_call: TRBJ1-3; cdr3_aa: ASSPNPAASSGNTIY
v_call: TRBV3-1/TRBV3-2; clone_size: .; j_call: TRBJ2-7; cdr3_aa: ASSQEGGAVYEQY
v_call: TRBV10-2; clone_size: .; j_call: TRBJ2-5; cdr3_aa: ASTMGPEGETQY